One and the same sample provided the 20 T cell receptor beta chains below, sequenced in a study of T-cell reconstitution after alpha-beta-depleted transplantation in children. Preparation of the TCRbeta library used unique molecular identifiers. TCRdb reprocessed the PCR reads via MiXCR and lists one record per CDR3 protein. The sample contains more than 100,000 distinct CDR3 sequences, approximately 22% of which appear only once. The source was PBMCs, mostly from graft donor cells, collected 180 days after TCRalphabeta/CD19-depleted stem cell transplant. Receptors originate from a male patient aged 2 to 10 who had a stem cell transplant for chronic granulomatous disease, so the T cells may come from the graft donor.

The sample holds a few counts of this clonotype. The junction shows a germline mismatch at one end, possibly a read error. This chain uses TRBV7-2 with TRBJ2-3; 11 nucleotides line up with TRBD2. The CDR3 length is 16 residues. CDR1 and CDR2 from the germline V gene are SGHTA and FQGNSA. The CDR3 nucleotides read TGTGCCAGCAGCGTAGCGGGGGGGCTGGGCACAGATACGCAGTATTTT. Its protein product is CASSVAGGLGTDTQYF.

V is TRBV7-4 and J is TRBJ2-7; 7 bases match TRBD1. Trimming removed 10 bases from V and 3 bases from J; junction bases left unmatched: 0. CDR3 length equals 10 residues. Germline CDR1 and CDR2: SGHVT and SQSDAQ. The CDR3 reads CANRGYEQYF. In DNA, the CDR3 is TGTGCCAACAGGGGCTACGAGCAGTACTTC.

This clonotype has ten or more counts. V usage is TRBV20-1 and J usage is TRBJ2-5; D may match TRBD1 or TRBD2 (5 bases each). The CDR3 has 14 amino acids. Germline V CDR1 and CDR2: DFQATT, SNEGSKA (reference sequence). Trimming shortened V by 6 bases and J by 5 bases, and 19 bases separated the two germline ends. The CDR3 here is CSAIPRGRVETQYF. The DNA of the CDR3 is TGCAGTGCCATCCCCCGGGGCCGGGTGGAGACCCAGTACTTC.

This clonotype was seen many times. The chain is built from TRBV12-3 or TRBV12-4 and TRBJ1-3; TRBD1 is a possible D gene (5 bases). The CDR3 extends over 16 amino acids. Trimming removed 2 bases at V and 0 bases at J, with 11 bases between. CDR3 in amino acids: CASSLRETASGNTIYF. As DNA, the CDR3 is TGTGCCAGCAGTTTAAGGGAGACAGCCTCTGGAAACACCATATATTTT.

At least ten counts were recorded for this clonotype. The rearrangement joins TRBV29-1 to TRBJ2-3; 12 nucleotides line up with TRBD2. CDR1 and CDR2 (germline): SQVTM, ANQGSEA. CDR3 length equals 17 residues. Trimming took 7 bases from V and 3 from J; bases not matched to a gene: 14. CDR3 sequence reads: CSAGAETSGRITDTQYF. For the CDR3, the DNA is TGCAGCGCTGGGGCCGAGACTAGCGGGAGAATTACAGATACGCAGTATTTT.

The table lists this clonotype with many counts. The V call is TRBV10-3, the J call TRBJ2-3; TRBD2 agrees at 10 bases. The CDR3 totals 15 residues. V shed 6 bases, J shed 1 base, and the junction held 4 bases outside the gene matches. CDR1 is ENHRY and CDR2 is SYGVKD in the germline V gene. CDR3 sequence: CAISAGTSGTDTQYF. As DNA, the CDR3 is TGTGCCATCAGCGCCGGGACTAGCGGCACAGATACGCAGTATTTT.

The sample holds many counts of this clonotype. V is TRBV2 and J is TRBJ2-7; D possibly matches TRBD1 or TRBD2 (6 bases each). CDR3 length: 14 residues. Trimming pared 4 bases from V and 3 bases from J, leaving 13 bases between. Germline values: CDR1 SNHLY, CDR2 FYNNEI. CDR3 amino acids: CASSGRLGGYEQYF. The CDR3 DNA reads as TGTGCCAGCAGTGGAAGACTAGGGGGCTACGAGCAGTACTTC.

CDR3 region: CASMRGAGRGRGANVLTF. The CDR3 bases are TGCGCCAGCATGAGAGGGGCAGGGCGCGGTCGGGGGGCCAACGTCCTGACTTTC. V is TRBV5-1 and J is TRBJ2-6; TRBD1 or TRBD2 may be the D gene (5 bases each). The V end lost 6 bases, the J end lost 4 bases, and 23 bases lay between the germline ends. Germline V gene lookup returns CDR1 SGHRS and CDR2 YFSETQ. This CDR3 is 18 amino acids long.

This clonotype was detected ten times or more. The chain links TRBV7-2 to TRBJ2-3; D possibly uses TRBD1 or TRBD2 (5 bases each). V lost 4 bases, J lost 7 bases, and 12 bases lay in between. The germline V gene has CDR1 SGHTA and CDR2 FQGNSA. This CDR3 is built from 13 residues. The CDR3 DNA sequence: TGTGCCAGCAGCTCGTGGGGGATAAATACGCAGTATTTT. Protein sequence: CASSSWGINTQYF.

This clonotype has a handful of counts. The chain links TRBV27 to TRBJ2-1; 13 bases map to TRBD2. The trim removed 4 bases at V and 8 bases at J, leaving 8 bases unmatched. This CDR3 has 16 residues. Germline assignment: CDR1 MNHEY and CDR2 SMNVEV (reference sequence). The CDR3 is CASSSGTSGRADEQFF. CDR3 sequence (DNA): TGTGCCAGCAGTTCCGGAACTAGCGGGAGGGCGGATGAGCAGTTCTTC.

The gene calls are TRBV29-1 and TRBJ2-3; 9 positions agree with TRBD2. The CDR3 sequence is 15 residues long. Trimming cost V 5 bases and J 0 bases; bases outside gene matches: 6. Germline CDR1 is SQVTM and CDR2 is ANQGSEA. The CDR3 reads CSVSVAGASTDTQYF. The CDR3 coding sequence is TGCAGCGTTTCCGTAGCGGGAGCGAGCACAGATACGCAGTATTTT.

This clonotype was observed at least ten times. The CDR3 loop reads CSASRDRENYEQYF. For the CDR3, the DNA is TGCAGTGCTAGCCGGGACAGGGAAAACTACGAGCAGTACTTC. The chain recombines TRBV20-1 with TRBJ2-7, with TRBD1 matching over 9 bases. The trim removed 3 bases at V and 3 bases at J, leaving 6 bases unmatched. Germline V CDR1 and CDR2: DFQATT, SNEGSKA (reference sequence). The length of the CDR3 is 14 residues.

The sample holds a few counts of this clonotype. This chain joins TRBV4-2 and TRBJ2-7; weak D call: TRBD2 (6 bases). The CDR3 loop spans 14 amino acids. V lost 4 bases to trimming and J lost 3 bases, with 13 bases between them. The germline V gene encodes CDR1 LGHNA and CDR2 YNFKEQ. This chain's CDR3 is CASSPLAEDYEQYF. The CDR3 bases are TGTGCCAGCAGCCCCTTAGCGGAGGACTACGAGCAGTACTTC.

The table lists this clonotype with a few counts. The chain links TRBV5-1 to TRBJ1-2, with D perhaps matching TRBD1 (5 bases). This CDR3 contains 15 residues. Germline assignment: CDR1 SGHRS and CDR2 YFSETQ. V was clipped by 2 bases and J by 2 bases, with 13 bases between them. CDR3: CASSFRGEGNYGYTF. The CDR3 region has the DNA TGCGCCAGCAGCTTTAGGGGCGAGGGGAACTATGGCTACACCTTC.

This clonotype has a handful of counts. The genes are TRBV20-1 and TRBJ2-3, with D perhaps being TRBD1 or TRBD2 (5 bases each). The germline gives CDR1 DFQATT, CDR2 SNEGSKA (reference sequence). CDR3 length equals 14 residues. Deletions cut 3 bases from V and 5 bases from J, with 15 bases between. The CDR3 spells CSARIRGPGDTQYF. The CDR3 DNA follows: TGCAGTGCTAGGATAAGGGGACCGGGAGATACGCAGTATTTT.

This rearrangement joins TRBV29-1 to TRBJ1-2; TRBD1 is a possible D gene (6 bases). Germline V gene data show CDR1 as SQVTM and CDR2 as ANQGSEA. Trimming took off 1 base at V and 5 bases at J, with 11 bases between the two ends. CDR3 length equals 13 residues. The CDR3 loop is CSVEVTQGYGYTF. CDR3 DNA: TGCAGCGTTGAAGTCACTCAGGGGTATGGCTACACCTTC.

This clonotype was recorded a few times. The chain has TRBV18 and TRBJ2-5; tentatively, D is TRBD2 (6 bases). V dropped 3 bases and J dropped 5 bases, with 16 bases sitting between them. The CDR3 runs 15 residues. Germline V gives CDR1 KGHSH, CDR2 LQKENI. The CDR3 region is CASSPSGTSSETQYF. CDR3 DNA: TGTGCCAGCTCACCCTCCGGAACTAGCTCGGAGACCCAGTACTTC.

This clonotype was observed many times. V gene TRBV7-2 combines with J gene TRBJ1-4; 8 bases map to TRBD1. The CDR3 totals 15 residues. Unmatched junction bases numbered 8, after V lost 5 bases and J lost 6 bases. Germline V gene data show CDR1 as SGHTA and CDR2 as FQGNSA. The DNA of the CDR3 is TGTGCCAGCAGCCCCCGGACAGGGAGTTATGAAAAACTGTTTTTT. It codes for CASSPRTGSYEKLFF.

The table lists this clonotype with many counts. The chain carries TRBV12-3 or TRBV12-4 and TRBJ1-5; D is ambiguous. CDR3 length equals 13 residues. Trimming cost V 0 bases and J 4 bases, with 4 bases left between them. The CDR3 reads CASSLARNQPQHF. The CDR3 region has the DNA TGTGCCAGCAGTTTAGCCAGGAATCAGCCCCAGCATTTT.

The chain is built from TRBV29-1 and TRBJ2-2; D gene unclear. The CDR3 consists of 14 residues. In germline, CDR1 is SQVTM, CDR2 ANQGSEA. V was trimmed by 4 bases and J by 1 base, leaving 10 bases between them. CDR3 residues: CSVVTGVNTGELFF. CDR3 bases: TGCAGCGTTGTTACTGGCGTGAACACCGGGGAGCTGTTTTTT.